This record looks at one T cell receptor beta chain sequence and its context. This sample was taken from a study of blood T cell repertoires in COVID-19. In the study overall: Samples representing acute and convalescent COVID-19 were sourced from the United States, Italy and Spain. PBMCs, B-cell-depleted T cells, or T cells provided the cDNA or gDNA that made up the material.

Authors' processing steps: Amplification from reference gene primers served as the basis for estimated nucleated cell counts. Data came from immunoSEQ multiplex PCR; TCRdb stores just in-frame clones and leaves some out. That table supplies the V and J calls and clone size; D and trimming were determined from the DNA. The table records just over 650,000 clones, 85% to 90% of them present only once. Germline V CDR1 and CDR2: ENHRY, SYGVKD. V lost 3 bases to trimming and J lost 7 bases; unmatched junction nucleotides: 10. The CDR3 is 17 amino acids. This receptor was obtained from a woman between 18 and 30 years old with acute or convalescent COVID-19. The material sequenced was peripheral blood. This sequence joins TRBV10-3 and TRBJ1-4; TRBD1 matches 11 bases. The CDR3 DNA is TGTGCCATCAGTGACCGGGACAGGGGGGGACTTGGTGAAAAACTGTTTTTT. This gives the protein CAISDRDRGGLGEKLFF.